This T cell receptor beta chain derives from a study of cytomegalovirus exposure and HLA in healthy donors. General study findings and limits: An analysis done earlier found most TCR beta V segments productive about 90% or about 30% of the time.

A multiplex PCR was run with 60 Vbeta primers and 13 Jbeta primers. Assay: immunoSEQ multiplex PCR; the TCRdb copy retains only in-frame clones and omits some. The sample comprises tens of thousands of clones, over 70% of which are singletons, and 45% to 60% rests with the top ten. Concerning this clone: Its antigen remains unknown.

Germline assignment: CDR1 SGHNT and CDR2 YYREEE (reference sequence). This CDR3 contains 13 residues. V lost 2 bases and J 5 bases, leaving 9 bases between the germline ends. This receptor was obtained from a man over 45 in good health and CMV-seropositive. Sequencing was done on a sample of PBMCs. V gene TRBV5-4 combines with J gene TRBJ2-3; possible D gene TRBD2, 6 bases. The CDR3 DNA reads TGTGCCAGCAGCTTACCGGGAGAAGATACGCAGTATTTT. Protein: CASSLPGEDTQYF. The entire variable domain, with the rest obtained from reference TRBV5-4 and TRBJ2-3, is as follows: ETGVTQSPTHLIKTRGQQVTLRCSSQSGHNTVSWYQQALGQGPQFIFQYYREEENGRGNFPPRFSGLQFPNYSSELNVNALELDDSALYLCASSLPGEDTQYFGPGTRLTVL.